This TCR beta chain was captured by sequencing in a study of T cell changes during pregnancy in multiple sclerosis. Trimming removed 7 bases at V and 3 bases at J, with 15 bases between. The CDR3 covers 14 residues. Per the germline V gene, CDR1 is MNHEY and CDR2 is SVGAGI. Clones were read by immunoSEQ multiplex PCR, and TCRdb kept only the in-frame ones, dropping some. Among around 30,000 clones, approximately 89% were seen once, and the ten largest hold about 4.9%. This clone occurred once. The receptor's source is a female donor with multiple sclerosis, enrolled in a pregnancy study. This rearrangement joins TRBV6-5 to TRBJ1-1; D remains ambiguous. The sequencing here drew on CD8+ T cells from peripheral blood mononuclear cells, taken in the first trimester of pregnancy. CDR3: CASTPVQADTEAFF. CDR3 coding DNA: TGTGCCAGCACCCCGGTCCAGGCCGACACTGAAGCTTTCTTT.